The 19 T cell receptor beta chains below were found in one sample sequenced in a study of Graves' ophthalmopathy and Graves' hyperthyroidism. RNA transcripts were the template, and TCR beta CDR3 regions were amplified from them. Investigators did first-round RT-PCR with HTBI primers, then second-round multiplex PCR. In TCRdb, the multiplex PCR reads were re-called with MiXCR into one record per CDR3 protein. The sample has about 400,000 distinct CDR3 sequences, approximately 20% seen once. The sequencing sample was made of peripheral blood. These receptor sequences come from a woman aged 18-29 years with Graves' ophthalmopathy.

This clonotype was seen ten or more times. The rearrangement uses TRBV7-2 and TRBJ2-7; 15 bases map to TRBD2. Germline loops: CDR1 SGHTA, CDR2 FQGNSA. This CDR3 has 15 residues. The ends lost 5 bases at V and 6 bases at J; junction bases unmatched: 5. The CDR3 is CASSMGTSGRSEQYF. CDR3 DNA: TGTGCCAGCAGCATGGGGACTAGCGGGAGGTCCGAGCAGTACTTC.

This chain connects TRBV12-5 to TRBJ1-1, with TRBD1 as a possible D gene (5 bases). CDR3 length: 16 amino acids. Germline V CDR1 and CDR2: LGHNT, FRNRAP. Between the trimmed V and J ends, which lost 3 bases and 0 bases, there was a span of 14 bases. CDR3 in amino acids: CASGFPGGDVNTEAFF. CDR3 DNA: TGTGCTAGTGGTTTCCCCGGGGGGGACGTGAACACTGAAGCTTTCTTT.

This clonotype was observed many times. V usage is TRBV7-8 and J usage is TRBJ2-7; D is possibly TRBD1 (5 bases). The ends were cut back, 4 bases at V and 2 bases at J, with 9 bases in the middle. This CDR3 spans 13 amino acids. Germline values: CDR1 SGHVS, CDR2 FQNEAQ. In nucleotides, the CDR3 is TGTGCCAGCAGCTCCAGGGTGGCCTACGAGCAGTACTTC. Amino acids: CASSSRVAYEQYF.

The chain recombines TRBV30 with TRBJ1-1; D is unresolved. V was clipped by 2 bases and J by 12 bases, with 16 bases between them. Germline assignment: CDR1 GTSNPN and CDR2 SVGIG (reference sequence). The CDR3 is 12 amino acids. CDR3 sequence (DNA): TGTGCCTGGAGTAATCCGGGAGGGATAACTTTCTTT. This encodes CAWSNPGGITFF.

There are a few counts of this clonotype. The CDR3 protein is CASSRNVRRTANTEAFF. The CDR3 coding sequence is TGTGCCAGCAGCCGAAACGTCCGGAGGACAGCAAACACTGAAGCTTTCTTT. V usage is TRBV13 and J usage is TRBJ1-1; D possibly corresponds to TRBD1 (6 bases). The CDR3 runs to 17 residues. Trimming shortened V by 5 bases and J by 2 bases, and 21 bases separated the two germline ends. From germline, CDR1 is PRHDT and CDR2 FYEKMQ (reference sequence).

This clonotype has at least ten counts. The chain has TRBV19 and TRBJ1-5; D gene unclear. V was pared by 7 bases and J by 4 bases, with 11 bases between. The length of the CDR3 is 13 residues. The germline CDR1 and CDR2 sequences are LNHDA and SQIVND (reference sequence). For the CDR3, the DNA is TGTGCCAGTAAAGCGAGAGTTAATCAGCCCCAGCATTTT. This gives the protein CASKARVNQPQHF. Full variable domain (outside the CDR3, taken from reference TRBV19 and TRBJ1-5): DGGITQSPKYLFRKEGQNVTLSCEQNLNHDAMYWYRQDPGQGLRLIYYSQIVNDFQKGDIAEGYSVSREKKESFPLTVTSAQKNPTAFYLCASKARVNQPQHFGDGTRLSIL.

This clonotype was found many times. This sequence may be a read error, since a much larger clone differs from it by one base. The chain employs TRBV30 and TRBJ2-2; no clear D gene. The length of the CDR3 is 13 residues. CDR1 is GTSNPN, CDR2 SVGIG, per germline (reference sequence). The DNA for the CDR3 is TGTGCCTGGAGTGTAGTATACACCCGGGAGCTGTTTTTT. It is translated as CAWSVVYTRELFF.

This clonotype showed up many times. This CDR3 reads CASSISLDRANYGYTF. The CDR3 region has the DNA TGTGCCAGCAGCATCTCTCTCGACAGGGCGAACTATGGCTACACCTTC. The chain recombines TRBV11-2 with TRBJ1-2; 7 bases agree with TRBD1. The trim removed 5 bases at V and 2 bases at J, leaving 11 bases unmatched. The germline V gene encodes CDR1 SGHAT and CDR2 FQNNGV. This CDR3 is 16 amino acids long.

In its sample, this clonotype was seen many times. This chain uses TRBV28 with TRBJ2-7; possible D gene TRBD1, 6 bases. The CDR3 extends over 12 amino acids. V was clipped by 8 bases and J by 2 bases, with 10 bases between them. Per the germline V gene, CDR1 is MDHEN and CDR2 is SYDVKM. The CDR3 spells CASLDRTYEQYF. As DNA, the CDR3 is TGTGCCAGCCTCGACAGGACCTACGAGCAGTACTTC.

The rearrangement uses TRBV12-3 or TRBV12-4 and TRBJ1-2, with 7 bases matching TRBD1. The CDR3 is 16 amino acids. With V trimmed by 4 bases and J by 4 bases, 12 bases remained unmatched. The CDR3 nucleotides read TGTGCCAGCAGTTCCTACGAGAGAGACAGGGCCTATGGCTACACCTTC. It yields the protein CASSSYERDRAYGYTF.

The gene calls are TRBV20-1 and TRBJ1-5; no definite D call. The CDR3 extends over 13 amino acids. Deletions cut 4 bases from V and 0 bases from J, with 7 bases between. The germline V gene has CDR1 DFQATT and CDR2 SNEGSKA (reference sequence). The CDR3 DNA reads as TGCAGTGCTATGCCGGGTAGCAATCAGCCCCAGCATTTT. Translation gives CSAMPGSNQPQHF.

The chain is built from TRBV24-1 and TRBJ1-2; unclear D gene. V was shortened by 3 bases and J by 6 bases, with 10 bases between the two germline ends. Germline values: CDR1 KGHDR, CDR2 SFDVKD. This CDR3 contains 13 residues. CDR3 protein: CATSDPLRHGYTF. CDR3 DNA: TGTGCCACCAGTGATCCCCTCAGACATGGCTACACCTTC.

This clonotype was seen many times. The chain has TRBV7-8 and TRBJ2-2; 8 nucleotides match TRBD1. Germline V lookup: CDR1 SGHVS, CDR2 FQNEAQ. The CDR3 totals 15 residues. Germline trimming cut 4 bases from V and 5 bases from J; bases unmatched to any gene: 6. As DNA, the CDR3 is TGTGCCAGCAGCTCCCGGACAGGGATTACCGGGGAGCTGTTTTTT. This translates into CASSSRTGITGELFF.

This clonotype was seen ten or more times. The chain uses TRBV7-9 and TRBJ1-2; D may be TRBD1 (6 bases). This CDR3 region has 16 residues. V was shortened by 0 bases and J by 5 bases, with 16 bases between the two germline ends. From germline, CDR1 is SEHNR and CDR2 FQNEAQ (reference sequence). Here the CDR3 reads CASSLAGARGAYGYTF. CDR3 DNA: TGTGCCAGCAGCTTAGCGGGGGCTCGGGGAGCATATGGCTACACCTTC.

This clonotype was seen at least ten times. CDR3 sequence: CASSPTTGAAGPQHF. As DNA, the CDR3 is TGTGCCAGCAGTCCAACCACAGGGGCCGCCGGGCCCCAGCATTTT. This chain joins TRBV28 and TRBJ1-5, with 7 bases fitting TRBD1. This CDR3 is built from 15 residues. The V gene's germline CDR1 is MDHEN and CDR2 SYDVKM. V lost 5 bases, J lost 9 bases, and 13 bases stayed unmatched.

This clonotype was recorded at least ten times. The V gene is TRBV20-1, the J gene TRBJ1-1, with 7 bases that match TRBD1. This CDR3 contains 15 residues. V lost 6 bases to trimming and J lost 4 bases; unmatched junction nucleotides: 14. The V gene's germline CDR1 is DFQATT and CDR2 SNEGSKA (reference sequence). As DNA, the CDR3 is TGCAGTGCCACTCCAGGGGGAACGATCGTCACTGAAGCTTTCTTT. The encoded protein is CSATPGGTIVTEAFF.

The V call is TRBV2, the J call TRBJ2-7, with 13 bases identical to TRBD2. The V gene's germline CDR1 is SNHLY and CDR2 FYNNEI. The CDR3 sequence is 17 residues long. The ends lost 5 bases at V and 0 bases at J; junction bases unmatched: 7. CDR3: CASSKGLAGPSSYEQYF. CDR3 coding DNA: TGTGCCAGCAGTAAGGGACTAGCGGGGCCAAGCTCCTACGAGCAGTACTTC.

This clonotype has ten or more counts. A read error may explain this, as a much larger clone is one base away. The chain employs TRBV27 and TRBJ1-1; D possibly corresponds to TRBD1 (5 bases). The CDR3 consists of 14 residues. Germline CDR1 MNHEY, CDR2 SMNVEV (reference sequence). The ends were cut back, 3 bases at V and 3 bases at J, with 11 bases in the middle. This chain's CDR3 is CASSFGGRDTEAFF. In DNA, the CDR3 is TGTGCCAGCAGTTTTGGGGGGAGGGACACTGAAGCTTTCTTT.

This clonotype occurred many times. The chain joins TRBV27 to TRBJ2-7; D call uncertain. CDR1 is MNHEY, CDR2 SMNVEV, per germline (reference sequence). The V end lost 2 bases, the J end lost 6 bases, and 11 bases lay between the germline ends. The CDR3 is 13 residues long. CDR3 sequence (DNA): TGTGCCAGCAGTTTAGCCCAGTTTAGCGAGCAGTACTTC. Protein: CASSLAQFSEQYF.